This is a list of T cell receptor beta chains from one sample in a study of blood T cell repertoires in COVID-19. Using immunoSEQ multiplex PCR, the repertoire was profiled, and TCRdb retains in-frame clones only, with some absent. The profile shows roughly 84,000 clones, roughly 80% of them singletons. Sequencing was done on a sample of peripheral blood. Every receptor here comes from a woman aged 40 to 50 with active or convalescent COVID-19. Each CDR3 is given with its conserved first and last residue. Each record gives: D gene, J gene, V gene, clone size, CDR3 DNA, CDR3 protein. A D gene is named only where the DNA matches it firmly. Size values are once, few and many counts, or a class for expanded clones, and some rows have none.

D gene: TRBD2
J gene: TRBJ2-1
V gene: TRBV11-2
clone size: -
CDR3 DNA: TGTGCCAGCAGCGCCAGGACTAGCTACAATGAGCAGTTCTTC
CDR3 protein: CASSARTSYNEQFF

D gene: -
J gene: TRBJ1-6
V gene: TRBV5-1
clone size: -
CDR3 DNA: TGCGCCAGCAGCTTGGTTAACCAGGGAATTCCTAATTCACCCCTCCACTTT
CDR3 protein: CASSLVNQGIPNSPLHF

D gene: -
J gene: TRBJ1-2
V gene: TRBV5-1
clone size: -
CDR3 DNA: TGCGCCAGCAGCTCTACCCCCGTGGAGTATGGCTACACCTTC
CDR3 protein: CASSSTPVEYGYTF

D gene: -
J gene: TRBJ2-2
V gene: TRBV19
clone size: -
CDR3 DNA: TGTGCCAGTAGTATCGTTGCGGGGGAGCTGTTTTTT
CDR3 protein: CASSIVAGELFF

D gene: TRBD2
J gene: TRBJ2-5
V gene: TRBV7-6
clone size: -
CDR3 DNA: TGTGCCAGCACACCAACCGGGGGACTAGCGGGGGGCATCCGCGGGGAGACCCAGTACTTC
CDR3 protein: CASTPTGGLAGGIRGETQYF

D gene: TRBD2
J gene: TRBJ2-1
V gene: TRBV4-1
clone size: few
CDR3 DNA: TGCGCCAGCAGCCAGCCCCGGGGGGCTAGCGGGAGGTCCAGCTCCTACAATGAGCAGTTCTTC
CDR3 protein: CASSQPRGASGRSSSYNEQFF

D gene: -
J gene: TRBJ1-5
V gene: TRBV24-1
clone size: once
CDR3 DNA: TGTGCCACCAGTGATTCGGGGGACTTCAATCAGCCCCAGCATTTT
CDR3 protein: CATSDSGDFNQPQHF

D gene: -
J gene: TRBJ1-1
V gene: TRBV28
clone size: -
CDR3 DNA: TGTGCCAGCAGCCTACAGGGACCCCTGAACACTGAAGCTTTCTTT
CDR3 protein: CASSLQGPLNTEAFF

D gene: TRBD1
J gene: TRBJ1-1
V gene: TRBV19
clone size: many
CDR3 DNA: TGTGCCAGTAGTATCACGGACAGGGCCAACACTGAAGCTTTCTTT
CDR3 protein: CASSITDRANTEAFF

D gene: -
J gene: TRBJ2-2
V gene: TRBV6-2/TRBV6-3
clone size: -
CDR3 DNA: TGTGCCAGCAGTTACCCCCCGACCGGGGAGCTGTTTTTT
CDR3 protein: CASSYPPTGELFF

D gene: TRBD1
J gene: TRBJ1-2
V gene: TRBV7-9
clone size: few
CDR3 DNA: TGTGCCAGCAGTTCCGACGTCCGGGACAGGGGAGATGGCTACACCTTC
CDR3 protein: CASSSDVRDRGDGYTF

D gene: -
J gene: TRBJ1-6
V gene: TRBV11-2
clone size: -
CDR3 DNA: TGTGCCAGCAGCTTGAATCTTGGGAGCTCCTATAATTCACCCCTCCACTTT
CDR3 protein: CASSLNLGSSYNSPLHF

D gene: -
J gene: TRBJ2-3
V gene: TRBV11-2
clone size: -
CDR3 DNA: TGTGCCAGCAGCTTGGGACTTGGCAAGGATACGCAGTATTTT
CDR3 protein: CASSLGLGKDTQYF

D gene: -
J gene: TRBJ1-3
V gene: TRBV6-5
clone size: few
CDR3 DNA: TGTGCCAGCAGTTTAGGAGGCTCTGGAAACACCATATATTTT
CDR3 protein: CASSLGGSGNTIYF

D gene: -
J gene: TRBJ1-6
V gene: TRBV6-1
clone size: once
CDR3 DNA: TGTGCCAGCAGTGACAGTCCTAATTCACCCCTCCACTTT
CDR3 protein: CASSDSPNSPLHF

D gene: -
J gene: TRBJ2-1
V gene: TRBV7-2
clone size: -
CDR3 DNA: TGTGCCAGCAGCTTAAGTCTACATGAGCAGTTCTTC
CDR3 protein: CASSLSLHEQFF

D gene: TRBD1
J gene: TRBJ2-6
V gene: TRBV15
clone size: -
CDR3 DNA: TGTGCCACCAGCAGAGAATACCCCGGGACAGGGCGACTCTCTGGGGCCAACGTCCTGACTTTC
CDR3 protein: CATSREYPGTGRLSGANVLTF

D gene: -
J gene: TRBJ1-2
V gene: TRBV28
clone size: few
CDR3 DNA: TGTGCCAGCAGTTTATTCGTCACCGGGGGAGGGGGCTACACCTTC
CDR3 protein: CASSLFVTGGGGYTF

D gene: -
J gene: TRBJ1-2
V gene: TRBV7-2
clone size: -
CDR3 DNA: TGTGCCAGCAGCCCACTGATGGACTATGGCTACACCTTC
CDR3 protein: CASSPLMDYGYTF

D gene: TRBD1
J gene: TRBJ2-1
V gene: TRBV5-4
clone size: -
CDR3 DNA: TGTGCCAGCAGCTTGTTGGACAGGGGAGGGAGCTCCTACAATGAGCAGTTCTTC
CDR3 protein: CASSLLDRGGSSYNEQFF

D gene: -
J gene: TRBJ2-5
V gene: TRBV3-1/TRBV3-2
clone size: -
CDR3 DNA: TGTGCCAGCAGCCGAGTAGGGGCCCAAGAGACCCAGTACTTC
CDR3 protein: CASSRVGAQETQYF

D gene: TRBD2
J gene: TRBJ2-7
V gene: TRBV6-5
clone size: -
CDR3 DNA: TGTGCCAGCAGTCCCCTTAGCGGGGTCTCCTACGAGCAGTACTTC
CDR3 protein: CASSPLSGVSYEQYF

D gene: TRBD1
J gene: TRBJ1-5
V gene: TRBV6-5
clone size: few
CDR3 DNA: TGTGCCAGCAGTTCTCGGACAGGGTCAGGTCAGCCCCAGCATTTT
CDR3 protein: CASSSRTGSGQPQHF

D gene: TRBD1
J gene: TRBJ2-6
V gene: TRBV5-1
clone size: -
CDR3 DNA: TGCGCCAGCAGCCCGGCCGGGACAGTGCGCTCTGGGGCCAACGTCCTGACTTTC
CDR3 protein: CASSPAGTVRSGANVLTF

D gene: TRBD2
J gene: TRBJ2-7
V gene: TRBV7-9
clone size: -
CDR3 DNA: TGTGCCAGCAGCCCCGGGGGGGGAATTGAGCAGTACTTC
CDR3 protein: CASSPGGGIEQYF

D gene: TRBD1
J gene: TRBJ2-7
V gene: TRBV11-2
clone size: once
CDR3 DNA: TGTGCCAGCAGGTACGACAGGGGCGTCTACGAGCAGTACTTC
CDR3 protein: CASRYDRGVYEQYF